The 19 T cell receptor beta chains given below trace back to one sample, sequenced in a study of stem cell transplantation in POMP-related autoinflammatory disease. Sequencing used immunoSEQ multiplex PCR; TCRdb keeps in-frame clones, though not all of them. The sample has tens of thousands of clones, 80% to 85% seen once. Sequencing was performed on CD4+ T cells from PBMCs, taken before stem cell transplantation. The receptors originated from a human donor with POMP-related autoinflammation and immune dysregulation (PRAID).

This chain connects TRBV20-1 to TRBJ2-7; D ambiguous. Trimming left V 5 bases short and J 4 bases short, with 9 bases between. CDR3 length equals 11 residues. Looked up from germline, CDR1 is DFQATT and CDR2 is SNEGSKA (reference sequence). The CDR3 here is CSAVTGYEQYF. The CDR3 DNA follows: TGCAGTGCTGTGACCGGTTACGAGCAGTACTTC.

The gene calls are TRBV6-5 and TRBJ2-7; D remains unclear. V was trimmed by 6 bases and J by 0 bases, leaving 12 bases between them. CDR1 and CDR2 (germline): MNHEY, SVGAGI. The CDR3 covers 14 residues. CDR3 sequence: CASSPDRNSYEQYF. The CDR3 nucleotides read TGTGCCAGCAGCCCCGACCGAAACTCCTACGAGCAGTACTTC.

This chain links TRBV28 with TRBJ2-2; D call uncertain. The V end was cut by 6 bases, the J end by 2 bases, with 7 bases between. Germline V gene data show CDR1 as MDHEN and CDR2 as SYDVKM. This CDR3 comprises 13 residues. CDR3 protein: CASRNTNTGELFF. Here the CDR3 DNA reads TGTGCCAGCAGAAATACCAACACCGGGGAGCTGTTTTTT.

This clone was seen once. The V gene is TRBV27, the J gene TRBJ2-1; the D is unclear. CDR1 MNHEY and CDR2 SMNVEV come from the germline V gene (reference sequence). V lost 2 bases and J lost 6, with 11 bases in between. The CDR3 totals 14 residues. The CDR3: CASSLVAVGNEQFF. Here the CDR3 DNA reads TGTGCCAGCAGTTTAGTGGCAGTGGGCAATGAGCAGTTCTTC.

The chain uses TRBV29-1 and TRBJ1-2; TRBD1 might be the D (6 bases). Trimming took 2 bases from V and 6 from J, leaving 13 bases between them. There are 13 residues in the CDR3. Germline V gene data show CDR1 as SQVTM and CDR2 as ANQGSEA. The CDR3 coding sequence is TGCAGCGTTGAAAACAGGGCCCTTGATGGCTACACCTTC. As protein: CSVENRALDGYTF.

V is TRBV5-1 and J is TRBJ2-3, with D unresolved. V was clipped by 7 bases and J by 2 bases, with 11 bases between them. The germline V gene has CDR1 SGHRS and CDR2 YFSETQ. The CDR3 runs to 13 residues. CDR3 DNA sequence: TGCGCCAGCGCCGACCGTATCACAGATACGCAGTATTTT. Amino acids: CASADRITDTQYF.

This rearrangement joins TRBV4-1 to TRBJ2-1; D possibly corresponds to TRBD2 (5 bases). The CDR3 totals 16 residues. Trimming stripped 0 bases from V and 4 bases from J, with 13 bases between. Germline V gene sequence: CDR1 MGHRA, CDR2 YSYEKL. The CDR3 sequence is CASSQDPAGDYNEQFF. CDR3 sequence (DNA): TGCGCCAGCAGCCAAGATCCCGCGGGCGATTACAATGAGCAGTTCTTC.

This chain connects TRBV19 to TRBJ2-6; D is unresolved. Trimming took 1 base from V and 8 from J, leaving 6 bases between them. CDR3 length: 13 amino acids. From germline, CDR1 is LNHDA and CDR2 SQIVND (reference sequence). As DNA, the CDR3 is TGTGCCAGTAGTATAGGCCCGTCCAACGTCCTGACTTTC. It yields the protein CASSIGPSNVLTF.

This chain joins TRBV18 and TRBJ2-1; 10 bases are shared with TRBD1. The germline gives CDR1 KGHSH, CDR2 LQKENI. The CDR3 has 13 amino acids. The trim removed 6 bases at V and 9 bases at J, leaving 5 bases unmatched. In nucleotides, the CDR3 is TGTGCCAGCTCGGCGACAGGGGGCACTGAGCAGTTCTTC. It codes for CASSATGGTEQFF.

The chain couples TRBV11-1 to TRBJ2-7; D not resolved. Germline assignment: CDR1 SGHAT and CDR2 FQDESV (reference sequence). This CDR3 spans 15 amino acids. The V end was cut by 2 bases, the J end by 3 bases, with 14 bases between. In DNA, the CDR3 is TGTGCCAGCAGCTTAACGGACGTAGCAATCTACGAGCAGTACTTC. Its translation: CASSLTDVAIYEQYF.

This clone showed up just once. This rearrangement joins TRBV7-9 to TRBJ2-3; TRBD1 agrees at 7 bases. Losses at the gene ends were 5 bases for V and 3 bases for J; bases not matched to a gene: 2. The CDR3 consists of 13 residues. Germline V CDR1 and CDR2: SEHNR, FQNEAQ (reference sequence). This CDR3 is CASSVQGTDTQYF. CDR3 DNA sequence: TGTGCCAGCAGCGTACAGGGGACAGATACGCAGTATTTT.

This chain connects TRBV7-9 to TRBJ1-2; D remains ambiguous. Trimming removed 0 bases from V and 4 bases from J, with 9 bases in between. Germline V gives CDR1 SEHNR, CDR2 FQNEAQ (reference sequence). The CDR3 contains 14 residues. DNA for the CDR3: TGTGCCAGCAGCTTAGCACGTGTTGGCTATGGCTACACCTTC. Amino acids: CASSLARVGYGYTF.

About this clone: A read error may produce the germline difference seen at one junction end. This rearrangement joins TRBV7-7 to TRBJ1-2; a possible D gene is TRBD1 (6 bases). The CDR3 consists of 17 residues. The germline V gene has CDR1 SSHAT and CDR2 FNYEAQ (reference sequence). The CDR3, as DNA: TGTGCTAGCAGCTTAGCGGGCCGGCGGGACACCTACTATGGCTACACCTTC. Translated: CASSLAGRRDTYYGYTF.

This clone turned up a few times. V gene TRBV6-5 combines with J gene TRBJ1-3; 7 bases are shared with TRBD1. V lost 6 bases, J lost 2 bases, and 4 bases stayed unmatched. The CDR3 runs 14 residues. Germline V gene sequence: CDR1 MNHEY, CDR2 SVGAGI. DNA for the CDR3: TGTGCCAGCAGGCTCAGGGGGGCTGGAAACACCATATATTTT. This translates into CASRLRGAGNTIYF.

This chain joins TRBV5-1 and TRBJ1-1, with D possibly matching TRBD1 (5 bases). Germline V lookup: CDR1 SGHRS, CDR2 YFSETQ. The V and J ends lost 0 bases and 4 bases respectively, with 13 bases between them. This CDR3 contains 15 residues. The DNA for the CDR3 is TGCGCCAGCAGCTTGGCGGGAGGGGAGAGCACTGAAGCTTTCTTT. It codes for CASSLAGGESTEAFF.

The chain recombines TRBV2 with TRBJ1-2; D might be TRBD1 (5 bases). The V end lost 6 bases, the J end lost 7 bases, and 15 bases lay between the germline ends. From germline, CDR1 is SNHLY and CDR2 FYNNEI. CDR3 size: 13 residues. The CDR3 loop is CASSFDSYGGYTF. CDR3 in DNA: TGTGCCAGCAGCTTCGACAGTTATGGTGGCTACACCTTC.

This clone occurred a few times. J is TRBJ1-5 and V is TRBV18, with 7 bases aligning to TRBD1. The germline V gene encodes CDR1 KGHSH and CDR2 LQKENI. The CDR3 loop spans 13 amino acids. J was trimmed by 5 bases and V by 3 bases; bases with no gene match: 1. DNA of the CDR3: TGTGCCAGCTCACCTACAGGGGATCAGCCCCAGCATTTT. This sequence encodes CASSPTGDQPQHF. Complete variable domain (other parts from reference TRBV18 and TRBJ1-5): NAGVMQNPRHLVRRRGQEARLRCSPMKGHSHVYWYRQLPEEGLKFMVYLQKENIIDESGMPKERFSAEFPKEGPSILRIQQVVRGDSAAYFCASSPTGDQPQHFGDGTRLSIL.

This sequence joins TRBV5-8 and TRBJ1-6, with unresolved D. The length of the CDR3 is 15 residues. Trimming cost V 2 bases and J 6 bases, with 12 bases left between them. Germline V gene sequence: CDR1 SGHTS, CDR2 YDEGEE. The DNA for the CDR3 is TGTGCCAGCAGCTTACCGGGAAATTTTAATTCACCCCTCCACTTT. Its translation is CASSLPGNFNSPLHF.

The CDR3 sequence is CASSPGLGFQETQYF. Written as DNA, the CDR3 is TGTGCCAGCAGCCCAGGGCTCGGGTTCCAAGAGACCCAGTACTTC. The chain employs TRBV6-5 and TRBJ2-5, with D tentatively TRBD1 (5 bases). Germline CDR1 MNHEY, CDR2 SVGAGI. V gave up 6 bases and J gave up 1 base, with 15 bases separating them. This CDR3 is 15 amino acids long.